This TCR beta chain was obtained from a study of blood T cell dynamics during melanoma immunotherapy. Study information: Patients with metastatic melanoma got pembrolizumab or nivolumab-ipilimumab as first-line care.

Only a few counts were recorded for this clone. Its cognate antigen is unknown. Clones were read by immunoSEQ multiplex PCR, and TCRdb kept only the in-frame ones, dropping some. The sample lists roughly 4,000 clones; around 81% were seen once. General observations from the study: Clones driving repertoire changes may be melanoma-specific or general immune activation. PBMC repertoires of eventual disease-control patients split at W3 into clonality or diversity gains.

Described time point: week 3, after first cycle of checkpoint inhibitor. One draw preceded checkpoint blockade; another followed its first cycle at week 3. The input for sequencing was blood, taken from a patient treated with checkpoint blockade. This clonotype originated in a human donor with melanoma.

CDR3 residues: CASSSGPGNEQYF. The CDR3 DNA reads TGTGCCAGCAGTTCGGGTCCGGGGAACGAGCAGTACTTC. V usage is TRBV6-6 and J usage is TRBJ2-7; TRBD2 might be the D (5 bases). In germline, CDR1 is MNHNY, CDR2 SVGAGI (reference sequence). The V end lost 4 bases, the J end lost 5 bases, and 12 bases lay between the germline ends. The CDR3 loop spans 13 amino acids.